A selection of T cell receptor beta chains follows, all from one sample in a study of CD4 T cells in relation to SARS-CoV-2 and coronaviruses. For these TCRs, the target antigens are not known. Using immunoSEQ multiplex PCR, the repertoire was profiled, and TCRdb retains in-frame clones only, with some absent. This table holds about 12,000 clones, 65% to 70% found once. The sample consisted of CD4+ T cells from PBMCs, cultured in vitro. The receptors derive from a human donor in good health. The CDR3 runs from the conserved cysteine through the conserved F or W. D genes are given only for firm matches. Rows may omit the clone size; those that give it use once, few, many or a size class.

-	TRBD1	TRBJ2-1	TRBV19	CASSLRDRGDWQFF	TGTGCCAGTAGTCTCCGGGACAGGGGGGATTGGCAGTTCTTC
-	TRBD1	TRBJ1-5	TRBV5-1	CASSPEGAQPQHF	TGCGCCAGCAGCCCGGAGGGGGCACAGCCCCAGCATTTT
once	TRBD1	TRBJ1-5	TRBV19	CASTGTGGGQPQHF	TGTGCCAGTACCGGGACAGGGGGCGGTCAGCCCCAGCATTTT
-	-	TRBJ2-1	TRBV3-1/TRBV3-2	CASSRRLQGSNEQFF	TGTGCCAGCAGCCGCAGACTACAAGGAAGTAATGAGCAGTTCTTC
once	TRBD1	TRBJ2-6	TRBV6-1	CASSEAVDRVGANVLTF	TGTGCCAGCAGTGAAGCAGTCGACAGGGTTGGGGCCAACGTCCTGACTTTC
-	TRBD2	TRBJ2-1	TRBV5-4	CASSSSALAGGRRDDEQFF	TGTGCCAGCAGCTCCTCCGCACTAGCGGGAGGGCGTCGCGACGATGAGCAGTTCTTC
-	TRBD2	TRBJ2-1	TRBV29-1	CSVPSGSSYNEQFF	TGCAGCGTTCCCAGCGGGAGCTCCTACAATGAGCAGTTCTTC
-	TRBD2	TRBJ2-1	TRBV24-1	CATSDLSGGQSYNEQFF	TGTGCCACCAGTGATTTGTCGGGGGGTCAGTCCTACAATGAGCAGTTCTTC
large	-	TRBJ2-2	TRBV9	CASSVGSPGELFF	TGTGCCAGCAGCGTAGGATCACCCGGGGAGCTGTTTTTT
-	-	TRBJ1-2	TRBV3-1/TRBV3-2	CASSQDRYGYTF	TGTGCCAGCAGCCAAGATAGGTATGGCTACACCTTC
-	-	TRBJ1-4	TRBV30	CAWSVIGGFNEKLFF	TGTGCCTGGAGTGTAATCGGGGGATTTAATGAAAAACTGTTTTTT
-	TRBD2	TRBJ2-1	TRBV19	CASSPWDGRAYNEQFF	TGTGCCAGTAGTCCGTGGGACGGGAGGGCCTACAATGAGCAGTTCTTC
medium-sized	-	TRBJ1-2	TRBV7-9	CASSPDYGYTF	TGTGCCAGCAGCCCAGACTATGGCTACACCTTC
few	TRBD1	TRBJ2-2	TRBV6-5	CASSTGANTGELFF	TGTGCCAGCAGCACAGGGGCGAACACCGGGGAGCTGTTTTTT
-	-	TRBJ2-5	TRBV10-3	CAIGAQETQYF	TGTGCCATCGGAGCTCAAGAGACCCAGTACTTC
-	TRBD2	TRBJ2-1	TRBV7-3	CASSPRSPLAGPRDEQFF	TGTGCCAGCAGCCCCCGGTCCCCACTAGCGGGACCCCGGGATGAGCAGTTCTTC
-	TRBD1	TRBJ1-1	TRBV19	CASSIDLQGASTEAFF	TGTGCCAGTAGTATAGATCTTCAGGGGGCGAGCACTGAAGCTTTCTTT
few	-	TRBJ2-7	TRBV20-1	CSARTAYEQYF	TGCAGTGCACGGACAGCTTACGAGCAGTACTTC
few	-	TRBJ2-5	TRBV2	CASKVARAQTQYF	TGTGCCAGCAAAGTAGCCAGGGCGCAGACCCAGTACTTC
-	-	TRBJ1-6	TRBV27	CASSAYNSPLHF	TGTGCCAGCAGCGCCTATAATTCACCCCTCCACTTT
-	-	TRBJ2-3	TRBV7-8	CASSLRWGSGGTDTQYF	TGTGCCAGCAGCTTACGCTGGGGGAGTGGGGGCACAGATACGCAGTATTTT
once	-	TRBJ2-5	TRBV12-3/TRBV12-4	CASRAMTETQYF	TGTGCCAGCAGGGCGATGACAGAGACCCAGTACTTC
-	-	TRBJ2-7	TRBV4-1	CASSQVPGYEQYF	TGCGCCAGCAGCCAAGTTCCAGGATACGAGCAGTACTTC
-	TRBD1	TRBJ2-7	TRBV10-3	CAISEPGQAAYEQYF	TGTGCCATCAGTGAGCCGGGACAGGCCGCCTACGAGCAGTACTTC
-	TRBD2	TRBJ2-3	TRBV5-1	CASSIAGTSGSGTDTQYF	TGCGCCAGCAGCATAGCCGGGACTAGCGGGAGTGGGACAGATACGCAGTATTTT
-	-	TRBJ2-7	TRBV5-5	CASSAGGEQYF	TGTGCCAGCAGCGCCGGGGGCGAGCAGTACTTC
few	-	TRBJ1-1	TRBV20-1	CSASHMNTEAFF	TGCAGTGCTAGTCATATGAACACTGAAGCTTTCTTT
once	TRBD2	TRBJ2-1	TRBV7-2	CASSRLAGGPGNEQFF	TGTGCCAGCAGTAGACTAGCGGGAGGGCCGGGCAATGAGCAGTTCTTC
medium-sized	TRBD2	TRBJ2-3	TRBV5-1	CASSPLAGGTDTQYF	TGCGCCAGCAGCCCCTTGGCGGGAGGAACAGATACGCAGTATTTT
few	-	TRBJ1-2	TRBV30	CAWSGGDYGYTF	TGTGCCTGGAGCGGGGGAGACTATGGCTACACCTTC
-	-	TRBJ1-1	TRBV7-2	CASSWGRGNTEAFF	TGTGCCAGCAGCTGGGGACGAGGGAACACTGAAGCTTTCTTT
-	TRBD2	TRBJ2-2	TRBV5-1	CASSLASAGEIGELFF	TGCGCCAGCAGCTTGGCCTCAGCGGGAGAAATCGGGGAGCTGTTTTTT
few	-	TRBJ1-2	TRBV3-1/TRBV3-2	CASSQGPGSSNYGYTF	TGTGCCAGCAGCCAAGGGCCCGGCAGTTCTAACTATGGCTACACCTTC
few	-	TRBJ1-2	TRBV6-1	CASSEDGRYGYTF	TGTGCCAGCAGTGAAGACGGCCGCTATGGCTACACCTTC
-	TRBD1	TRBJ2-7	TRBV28	CASSLGQGWYEQYF	TGTGCCAGCAGTTTGGGACAGGGGTGGTACGAGCAGTACTTC
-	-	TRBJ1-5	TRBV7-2	CASSLDLSNQPQHF	TGTGCCAGCAGCTTAGATTTGAGCAATCAGCCCCAGCATTTT
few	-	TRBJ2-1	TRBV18	CASSPRIARSGFDEQFF	TGTGCCAGCTCACCACGAATTGCACGGAGTGGATTCGATGAGCAGTTCTTC
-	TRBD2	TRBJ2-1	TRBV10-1	CASSETRLAGMFSEQFF	TGCGCCAGCAGTGAGACCCGACTAGCGGGAATGTTTAGTGAGCAGTTCTTC
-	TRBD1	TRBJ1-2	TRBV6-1	CASSDRAGGDYGYTF	TGTGCCAGCAGTGATCGTGCAGGGGGCGACTATGGCTACACCTTC
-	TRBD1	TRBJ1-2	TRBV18	CASSPQGADYGYTF	TGTGCCAGCTCACCACAGGGGGCGGACTATGGCTACACCTTC
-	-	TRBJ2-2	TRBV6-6	CASSYQRRTNTGELFF	TGTGCCAGCAGTTACCAGCGGAGAACGAACACCGGGGAGCTGTTTTTT
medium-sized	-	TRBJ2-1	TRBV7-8	CASQQNFNEQFF	TGTGCCAGTCAACAGAACTTTAATGAGCAGTTCTTC
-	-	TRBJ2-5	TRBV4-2	CASSPETQYF	TGTGCCAGCAGCCCGGAGACCCAGTACTTC
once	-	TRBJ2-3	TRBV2	CASNGRYTDTQYF	TGTGCCAGCAATGGACGGTACACAGATACGCAGTATTTT